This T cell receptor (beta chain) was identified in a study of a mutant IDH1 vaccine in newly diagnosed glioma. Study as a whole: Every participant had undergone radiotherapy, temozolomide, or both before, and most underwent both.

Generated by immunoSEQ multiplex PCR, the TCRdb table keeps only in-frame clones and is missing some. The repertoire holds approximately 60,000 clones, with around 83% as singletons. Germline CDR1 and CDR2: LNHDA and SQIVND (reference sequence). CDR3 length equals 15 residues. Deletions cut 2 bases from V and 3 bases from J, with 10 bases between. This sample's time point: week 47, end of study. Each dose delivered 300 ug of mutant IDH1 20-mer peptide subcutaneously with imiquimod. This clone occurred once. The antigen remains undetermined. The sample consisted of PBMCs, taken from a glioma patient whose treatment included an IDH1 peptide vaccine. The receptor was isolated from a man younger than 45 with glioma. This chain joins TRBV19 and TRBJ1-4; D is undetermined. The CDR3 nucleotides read TGTGCCAGTAGTATACTCGGCAACTCTAATGAAAAACTGTTTTTT. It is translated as CASSILGNSNEKLFF.